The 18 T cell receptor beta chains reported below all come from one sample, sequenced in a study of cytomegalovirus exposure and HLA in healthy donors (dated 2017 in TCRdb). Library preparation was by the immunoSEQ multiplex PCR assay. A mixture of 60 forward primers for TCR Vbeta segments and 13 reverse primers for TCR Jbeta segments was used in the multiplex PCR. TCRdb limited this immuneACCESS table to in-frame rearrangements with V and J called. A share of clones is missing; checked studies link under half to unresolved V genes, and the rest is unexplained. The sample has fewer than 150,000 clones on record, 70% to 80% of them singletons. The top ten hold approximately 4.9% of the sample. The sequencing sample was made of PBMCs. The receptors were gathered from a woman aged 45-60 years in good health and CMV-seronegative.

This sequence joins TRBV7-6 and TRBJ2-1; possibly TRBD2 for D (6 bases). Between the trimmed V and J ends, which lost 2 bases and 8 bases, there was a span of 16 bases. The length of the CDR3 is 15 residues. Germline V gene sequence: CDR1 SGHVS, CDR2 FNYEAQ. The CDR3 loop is CASSLSPGVYYEQFF. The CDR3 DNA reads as TGTGCCAGCAGCTTATCCCCGGGAGTTTACTATGAGCAGTTCTTC.

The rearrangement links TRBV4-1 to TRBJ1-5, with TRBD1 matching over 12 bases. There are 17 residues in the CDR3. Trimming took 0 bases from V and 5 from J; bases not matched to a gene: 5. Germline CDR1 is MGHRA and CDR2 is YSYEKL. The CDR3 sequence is CASSQDYGTGGDQPQHF. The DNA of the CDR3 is TGCGCCAGCAGCCAAGATTATGGGACAGGGGGCGATCAGCCCCAGCATTTT.

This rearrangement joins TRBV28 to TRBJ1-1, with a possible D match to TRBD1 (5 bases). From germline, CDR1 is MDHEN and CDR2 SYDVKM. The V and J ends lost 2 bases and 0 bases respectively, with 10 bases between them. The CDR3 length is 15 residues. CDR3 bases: TGTGCCAGCAGTTTAGACGACAGTATGAACACTGAAGCTTTCTTT. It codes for CASSLDDSMNTEAFF.

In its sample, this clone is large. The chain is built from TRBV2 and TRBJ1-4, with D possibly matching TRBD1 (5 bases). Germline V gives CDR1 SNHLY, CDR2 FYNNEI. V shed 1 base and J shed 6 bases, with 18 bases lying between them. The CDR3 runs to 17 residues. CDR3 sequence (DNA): TGTGCCAGCAGTGAAGTTGCCGTAGCGGGGGGGGATGAAAAACTGTTTTTT. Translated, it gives CASSEVAVAGGDEKLFF.

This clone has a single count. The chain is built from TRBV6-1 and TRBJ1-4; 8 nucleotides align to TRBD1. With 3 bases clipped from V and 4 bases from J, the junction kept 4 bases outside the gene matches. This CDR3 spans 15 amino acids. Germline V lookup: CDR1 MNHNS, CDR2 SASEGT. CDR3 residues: CASSDSTGGNEKLFF. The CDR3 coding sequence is TGTGCCAGCAGTGATAGTACAGGGGGTAATGAAAAACTGTTTTTT.

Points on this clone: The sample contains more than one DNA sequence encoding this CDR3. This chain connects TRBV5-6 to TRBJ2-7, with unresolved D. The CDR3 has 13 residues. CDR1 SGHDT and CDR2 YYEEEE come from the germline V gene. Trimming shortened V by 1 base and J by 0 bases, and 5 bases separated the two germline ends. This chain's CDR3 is CASSLYSSYEQYF. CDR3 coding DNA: TGTGCCAGCAGCTTGTATAGCTCCTACGAGCAGTACTTC.

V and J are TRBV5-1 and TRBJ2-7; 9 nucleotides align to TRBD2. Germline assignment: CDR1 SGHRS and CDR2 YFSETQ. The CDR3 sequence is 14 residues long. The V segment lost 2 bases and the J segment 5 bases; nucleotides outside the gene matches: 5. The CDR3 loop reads CASSLSGGRNEQYF. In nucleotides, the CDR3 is TGCGCCAGCAGCTTAAGCGGGGGGAGGAACGAGCAGTACTTC. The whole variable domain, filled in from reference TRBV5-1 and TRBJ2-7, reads KAGVTQTPRYLIKTRGQQVTLSCSPISGHRSVSWYQQTPGQGLQFLFEYFSETQRNKGNFPGRFSGRQFSNSRSEMNVSTLELGDSALYLCASSLSGGRNEQYFGPGTRLTVT.

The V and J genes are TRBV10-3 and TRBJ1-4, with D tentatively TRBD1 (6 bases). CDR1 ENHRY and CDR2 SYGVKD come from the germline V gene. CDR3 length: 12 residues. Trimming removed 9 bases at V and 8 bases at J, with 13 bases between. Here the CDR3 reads CAISGDGEKLFF. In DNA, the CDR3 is TGTGCCATATCAGGGGATGGAGAAAAACTGTTTTTT.

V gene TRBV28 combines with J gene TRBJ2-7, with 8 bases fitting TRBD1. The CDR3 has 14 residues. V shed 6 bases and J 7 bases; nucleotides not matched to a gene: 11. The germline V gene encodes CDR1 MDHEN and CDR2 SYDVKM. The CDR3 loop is CASRGTGENGEQYF. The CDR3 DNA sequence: TGTGCCAGCAGAGGGACAGGAGAGAACGGAGAGCAGTACTTC. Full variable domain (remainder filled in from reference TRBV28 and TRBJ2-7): DVKVTQSSRYLVKRTGEKVFLECVQDMDHENMFWYRQDPGLGLRLIYFSYDVKMKEKGDIPEGYSVSREKKERFSLILESASTNQTSMYLCASRGTGENGEQYFGPGTRLTVT.

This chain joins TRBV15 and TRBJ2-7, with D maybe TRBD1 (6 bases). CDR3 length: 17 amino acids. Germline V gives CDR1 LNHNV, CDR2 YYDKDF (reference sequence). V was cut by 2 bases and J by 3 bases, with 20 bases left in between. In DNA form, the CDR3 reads TGTGCCACCAGCAGAACTTATTCCGGGACATGGAACTACGAGCAGTACTTC. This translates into CATSRTYSGTWNYEQYF.

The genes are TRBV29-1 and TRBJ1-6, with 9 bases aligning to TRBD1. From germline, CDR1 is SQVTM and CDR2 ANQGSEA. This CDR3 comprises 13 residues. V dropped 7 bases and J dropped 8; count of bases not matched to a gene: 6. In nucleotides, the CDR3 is TGCAGCGCACGGGACAGGGCTGATTCACCCCTCCACTTT. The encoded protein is CSARDRADSPLHF.

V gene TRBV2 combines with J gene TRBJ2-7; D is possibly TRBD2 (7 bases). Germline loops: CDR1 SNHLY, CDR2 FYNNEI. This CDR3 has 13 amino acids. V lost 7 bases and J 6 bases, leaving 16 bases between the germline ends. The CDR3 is CASKDPGGGEQYF. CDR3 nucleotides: TGTGCCAGCAAAGACCCGGGGGGCGGCGAGCAGTACTTC.

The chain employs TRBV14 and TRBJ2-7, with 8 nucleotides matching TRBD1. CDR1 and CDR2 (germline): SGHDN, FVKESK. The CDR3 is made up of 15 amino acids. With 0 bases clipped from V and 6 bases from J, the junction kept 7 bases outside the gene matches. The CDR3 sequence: CASSQEQDRGIEQYF. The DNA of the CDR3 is TGTGCCAGCAGCCAAGAACAAGACAGGGGTATCGAGCAGTACTTC.

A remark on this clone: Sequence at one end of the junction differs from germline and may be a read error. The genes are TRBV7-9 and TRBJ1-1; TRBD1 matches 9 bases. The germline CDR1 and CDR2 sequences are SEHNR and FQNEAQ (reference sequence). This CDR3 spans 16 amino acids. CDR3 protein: CSSSLVLGQGNTEAFF. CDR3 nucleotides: TGTTCCAGCAGCTTAGTTTTGGGACAGGGAAACACTGAAGCTTTCTTT.

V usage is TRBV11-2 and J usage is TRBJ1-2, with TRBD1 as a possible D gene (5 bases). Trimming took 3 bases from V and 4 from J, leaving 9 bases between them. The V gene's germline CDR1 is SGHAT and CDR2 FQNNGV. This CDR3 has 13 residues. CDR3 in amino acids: CASSFGGGYGYTF. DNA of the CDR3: TGTGCCAGCAGCTTCGGGGGGGGCTATGGCTACACCTTC.

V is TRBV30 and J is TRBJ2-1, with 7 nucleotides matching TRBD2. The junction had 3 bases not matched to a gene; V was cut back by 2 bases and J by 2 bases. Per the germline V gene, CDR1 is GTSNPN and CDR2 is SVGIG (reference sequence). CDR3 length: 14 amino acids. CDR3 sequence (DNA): TGTGCCTGGAGTCGAAGCGGGACCTACAATGAGCAGTTCTTC. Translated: CAWSRSGTYNEQFF.

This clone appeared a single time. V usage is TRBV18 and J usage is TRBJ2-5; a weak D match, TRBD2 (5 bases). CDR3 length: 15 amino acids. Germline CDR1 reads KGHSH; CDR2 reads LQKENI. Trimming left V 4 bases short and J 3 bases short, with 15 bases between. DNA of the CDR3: TGTGCCAGCTCACATGACTACGGAGGTGAAGAGACCCAGTACTTC. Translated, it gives CASSHDYGGEETQYF. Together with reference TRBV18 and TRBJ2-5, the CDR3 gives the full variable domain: NAGVMQNPRHLVRRRGQEARLRCSPMKGHSHVYWYRQLPEEGLKFMVYLQKENIIDESGMPKERFSAEFPKEGPSILRIQQVVRGDSAAYFCASSHDYGGEETQYFGPGTRLLVL.

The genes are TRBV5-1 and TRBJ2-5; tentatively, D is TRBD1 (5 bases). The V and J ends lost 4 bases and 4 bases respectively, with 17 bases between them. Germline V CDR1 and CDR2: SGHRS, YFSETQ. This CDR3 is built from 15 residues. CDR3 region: CASSPVQGRGETQYF. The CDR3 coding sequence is TGCGCCAGCAGCCCGGTTCAGGGAAGGGGAGAGACCCAGTACTTC.